The rows below give T cell receptor beta chains drawn from one sample of a study of T cells in localized non-small cell lung cancer. TCRdb's copy holds only in-frame clones and misses some; the assay was immunoSEQ multiplex PCR. The sample yields over 20,000 clones, around 90% seen once. The specimen was peripheral blood mononuclear cells, collected before any cancer treatment. These receptors all come from a male donor at least 60 years old with stage II lung adenocarcinoma. Each CDR3 is given with its conserved first and last residue. Each record gives: clone size, D gene, V gene, J gene, CDR3 protein, CDR3 DNA. The D gene is left open where the match is weak. Size is omitted from some rows. Given values are once, few, many or a class for expanded clones.

.	TRBD1	TRBV2	TRBJ1-6	CASSEAGDSFSPLHF	TGTGCCAGCAGTGAAGCGGGGGACAGCTTTTCACCCCTCCACTTT
.	.	TRBV18	TRBJ1-1	CASSRILLQGDTEAFF	TGTGCCAGCTCACGTATCTTATTGCAGGGCGACACTGAAGCTTTCTTT
.	.	TRBV11-1	TRBJ2-7	CASSPLRGTGEEQYF	TGTGCCAGCAGCCCGTTGAGGGGGACCGGTGAGGAGCAGTACTTC
.	.	TRBV2	TRBJ1-4	CASSAEGEKLFF	TGTGCCAGCAGTGCCGAGGGTGAAAAACTGTTTTTT
.	.	TRBV7-9	TRBJ2-3	CASSLAASSPDTQYF	TGTGCCAGCAGCTTAGCGGCCTCATCACCAGATACGCAGTATTTT
.	.	TRBV18	TRBJ2-7	CASSAEGLSEQYF	TGTGCCAGCTCAGCGGAAGGGTTAAGTGAGCAGTACTTC
once	.	TRBV11-2	TRBJ2-5	CASSRDFQETQYF	TGTGCCAGCAGCCGGGACTTCCAAGAGACCCAGTACTTC
.	.	TRBV7-8	TRBJ2-2	CASSGTRGGELFF	TGTGCCAGCAGCGGGACTCGGGGCGGGGAGCTGTTTTTT
.	.	TRBV7-9	TRBJ1-2	CASSLGYGGYNYGYTF	TGTGCCAGCAGCTTAGGGTATGGAGGGTATAACTATGGCTACACCTTC
.	.	TRBV7-9	TRBJ1-3	CASFRWGAGNTIYF	TGTGCCAGCTTTAGGTGGGGGGCTGGAAACACCATATATTTT
.	TRBD1	TRBV18	TRBJ2-7	CASSPRDSPYYEQYF	TGTGCCAGCTCACCGAGGGACAGCCCCTACTACGAGCAGTACTTC
once	TRBD1	TRBV28	TRBJ2-7	CASRYTTGWYEQYF	TGTGCCAGCAGATATACGACAGGGTGGTACGAGCAGTACTTC
.	.	TRBV11-1	TRBJ1-2	CASSFPSSGGYGYTF	TGTGCCAGCAGCTTCCCCAGTAGTGGAGGCTATGGCTACACCTTC
.	.	TRBV7-9	TRBJ2-7	CASSSWTDYEQYF	TGTGCCAGCAGCTCCTGGACAGACTACGAGCAGTACTTC
.	TRBD2	TRBV18	TRBJ2-7	CASSGPGLAGGLTYEQYF	TGTGCCAGCTCCGGTCCGGGACTAGCGGGAGGGCTCACCTACGAGCAGTACTTC
.	.	TRBV28	TRBJ2-4	CASGRRGGAKNIQYF	TGTGCCAGCGGGCGGAGGGGGGGAGCCAAAAACATTCAGTACTTC
.	.	TRBV6-5	TRBJ1-2	CASSLGAGYGYTF	TGTGCCAGCAGTTTGGGGGCTGGATATGGCTACACCTTC
once	.	TRBV20-1	TRBJ1-5	CSARDGQPQHF	TGCAGTGCTAGAGATGGTCAGCCCCAGCATTTT
.	TRBD1	TRBV6-5	TRBJ2-7	CASSYSIPGTGVEQYF	TGTGCCAGCAGTTACTCAATCCCCGGGACAGGAGTCGAGCAGTACTTC
.	.	TRBV28	TRBJ2-7	CASSLFGQGNYEQYF	TGTGCCAGCAGTTTATTTGGGCAGGGGAACTACGAGCAGTACTTC
.	TRBD1	TRBV28	TRBJ1-2	CASSVGGHLYGYTF	TGTGCCAGCTCGGTAGGGGGCCATCTCTATGGCTACACCTTC
.	TRBD1	TRBV10-3	TRBJ1-2	CAISESYHRGDNYGYTF	TGTGCCATCAGTGAGTCTTACCACAGGGGAGATAATTATGGCTACACCTTC
once	.	TRBV5-1	TRBJ2-5	CASSLMAAGETQYF	TGCGCCAGCAGCTTGATGGCCGCGGGGGAGACCCAGTACTTC
.	.	TRBV5-1	TRBJ2-5	CASSWSLETQYF	TGCGCCAGCAGCTGGAGCTTGGAGACCCAGTACTTC
once	.	TRBV5-1	TRBJ2-6	CASTWSADYRAGGSGANVLTF	TGCGCCAGCACCTGGAGTGCGGACTACAGGGCAGGCGGCTCTGGGGCCAACGTCCTGACTTTC
.	.	TRBV28	TRBJ1-5	CASTLFGPQHF	TGTGCCAGCACCCTGTTCGGGCCCCAGCATTTT
.	TRBD2	TRBV7-6	TRBJ2-2	CASSPTGLGPGELFF	TGTGCCAGCAGCCCCACGGGACTAGGACCCGGGGAGCTGTTTTTT
.	.	TRBV6-6	TRBJ1-1	CASSYRTQGLNTEAFF	TGTGCCAGCAGTTACCGAACCCAGGGCTTGAACACTGAAGCTTTCTTT
.	.	TRBV11-2	TRBJ2-1	CASRPAAPYNEQFF	TGTGCCAGCAGACCGGCGGCGCCCTACAATGAGCAGTTCTTC
.	.	TRBV5-1	TRBJ2-5	CASSLAVGGTAKETQYF	TGCGCCAGCAGCTTGGCGGTAGGAGGGACAGCTAAAGAGACCCAGTACTTC
few	.	TRBV14	TRBJ1-1	CASSQTTDTEAFF	TGTGCCAGCAGCCAAACTACAGACACTGAAGCTTTCTTT
.	TRBD1	TRBV5-1	TRBJ2-5	CASSLASRSGGQNRETQYF	TGCGCCAGCAGCTTGGCCTCCAGATCTGGGGGACAGAATAGAGAGACCCAGTACTTC
.	TRBD2	TRBV11-3	TRBJ2-7	CASSAGLAGTHEQYF	TGTGCCAGCAGCGCGGGACTAGCGGGAACCCACGAGCAGTACTTC
.	.	TRBV5-1	TRBJ2-2	CASSLEARNTGELFF	TGCGCCAGCAGCTTGGAGGCTAGAAACACCGGGGAGCTATTTTTT
.	TRBD1	TRBV25-1	TRBJ2-2	CASSEDRDTGELFF	TGTGCCAGCAGTGAGGACAGGGACACCGGGGAGCTGTTTTTT
.	.	TRBV20-1	TRBJ1-3	CSAHTGNTIYF	TGCAGTGCTCACACTGGAAACACCATATATTTT
.	.	TRBV4-2	TRBJ1-1	CASSQDRGTEAFF	TGTGCCAGCAGCCAAGACAGGGGCACTGAAGCTTTCTTT
.	.	TRBV5-1	TRBJ2-7	CASSYRMSYEQYF	TGCGCCAGCAGTTACAGGATGTCCTACGAGCAGTACTTC
.	TRBD2	TRBV5-1	TRBJ2-3	CASSPGGAQDTQYF	TGCGCCAGCAGCCCGGGGGGGGCGCAGGATACGCAGTATTTT
.	.	TRBV11-1	TRBJ2-1	CASSLALLDNEQFF	TGTGCCAGCAGCTTAGCGTTACTAGACAATGAGCAGTTCTTC
.	.	TRBV6-5	TRBJ1-5	CASSYSRRGEQPQHF	TGTGCCAGCAGTTACTCGAGGAGGGGGGAGCAGCCCCAGCATTTT
.	.	TRBV7-3	TRBJ2-1	CASSHARGPFF	TGTGCCAGCAGCCATGCCAGGGGCCCGTTCTTC
once	.	TRBV6-1	TRBJ2-7	CASSEPSGWQVYEQYF	TGTGCCAGCAGTGAACCGAGCGGGTGGCAGGTCTACGAGCAGTACTTC
.	TRBD2	TRBV10-3	TRBJ2-2	CAIRDPPAGGTGELFF	TGTGCCATCAGAGATCCTCCAGCGGGAGGCACCGGGGAGCTGTTTTTT
.	TRBD2	TRBV10-3	TRBJ2-1	CAIGIAGGYNEQFF	TGTGCCATCGGAATCGCGGGGGGTTACAATGAGCAGTTCTTC
.	.	TRBV19	TRBJ2-7	CASSIVGRSGEQYF	TGTGCCAGTAGTATAGTGGGCAGGTCGGGTGAGCAGTACTTC
.	TRBD2	TRBV18	TRBJ2-7	CASSPRGLAGGSEQYF	TGTGCCAGCTCACCACGGGGACTAGCGGGAGGATCCGAGCAGTACTTC
medium-sized	.	TRBV5-6	TRBJ1-2	CASSLPPVGDFNYGYTF	TGTGCCAGCAGCTTACCCCCGGTAGGGGACTTTAACTATGGCTACACCTTC
.	.	TRBV18	TRBJ2-1	CASSPPVVSYNEQFF	TGTGCCAGCTCACCACCCGTCGTCTCCTACAATGAGCAGTTCTTC
.	TRBD2	TRBV7-2	TRBJ2-1	CASSPRTSGSPEQFF	TGTGCCAGCAGCCCCCGGACTAGCGGGAGTCCTGAGCAGTTCTTC
.	.	TRBV18	TRBJ2-2	CASSPRTLGRGNTGELFF	TGTGCCAGCTCACCACGGACGTTGGGTCGAGGAAACACCGGGGAGCTGTTTTTT
.	.	TRBV28	TRBJ2-1	CASRRGPGHNEQFF	TGTGCCAGCAGACGTGGACCAGGACACAATGAGCAGTTCTTC
.	.	TRBV6-5	TRBJ2-6	CASSYRASGANVLTF	TGTGCCAGCAGCTACAGGGCCTCTGGGGCCAACGTCCTGACTTTC
.	.	TRBV28	TRBJ1-1	CASSTWQGKNTEAFF	TGTGCCAGCAGCACCTGGCAGGGGAAGAACACTGAAGCTTTCTTT
few	.	TRBV10-1	TRBJ2-2	CASSESKIGGELFF	TGCGCCAGCAGTGAGTCGAAGATAGGCGGGGAGCTGTTTTTT